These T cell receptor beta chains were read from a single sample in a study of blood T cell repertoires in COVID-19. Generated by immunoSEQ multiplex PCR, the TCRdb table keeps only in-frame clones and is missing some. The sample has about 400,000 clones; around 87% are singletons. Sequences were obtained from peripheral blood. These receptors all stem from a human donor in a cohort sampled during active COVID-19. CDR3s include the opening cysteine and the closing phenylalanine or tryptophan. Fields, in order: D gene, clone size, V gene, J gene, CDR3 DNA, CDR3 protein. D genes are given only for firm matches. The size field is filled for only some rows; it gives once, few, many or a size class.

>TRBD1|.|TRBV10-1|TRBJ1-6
TGCGCCAGCAGTCCCGGGACAGGACCCCTATGTAATTCACCCCTCCACTTT
CASSPGTGPLCNSPLHF
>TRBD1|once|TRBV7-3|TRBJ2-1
TGTGCCAGCAGCTTTCCGCAGGGGGAAGGGAATGAGCAGTTCTTC
CASSFPQGEGNEQFF
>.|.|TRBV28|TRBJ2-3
TGTGCCAGCAGTTTATGGCGGCGCGAGACAGATACGCAGTATTTT
CASSLWRRETDTQYF
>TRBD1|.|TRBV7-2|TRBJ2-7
TGTGCCAGCAGCTTACGCCGGGACAGGGAGTTCGCTGCTCGCTACGAGCAGTACTTC
CASSLRRDREFAARYEQYF
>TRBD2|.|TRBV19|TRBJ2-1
TGTGCCAGTAGCCCGGGAGGGTGGGAGGTGACTTACAATGAGCAGTTCTTC
CASSPGGWEVTYNEQFF
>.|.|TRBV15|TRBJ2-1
TGTGCCACCAGCAGAGATCGAGAGGGTTACAATGAGCAGTTCTTC
CATSRDREGYNEQFF
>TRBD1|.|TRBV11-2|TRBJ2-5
TGTGCCAGCAGCATCGGGACAGGGGGGACCCAAGAGACCCAGTACTTC
CASSIGTGGTQETQYF
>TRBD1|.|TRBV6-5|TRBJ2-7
TGTGCCAGCAGGACAGGGGGCCGGGTCGAGCAGTACTTC
CASRTGGRVEQYF
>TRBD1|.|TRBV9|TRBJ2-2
TGTGCCAGCAGCGCAAGACAGGGTTCCGACACCGGGGAGCTGTTTTTT
CASSARQGSDTGELFF
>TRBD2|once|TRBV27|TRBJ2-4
TGTGCCAGCAGTCCCCGGACCCCAAGCGGGAGGGCCTACGACATTCAGTACTTC
CASSPRTPSGRAYDIQYF
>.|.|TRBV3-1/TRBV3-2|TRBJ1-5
TGTGCCAGCAGCCAACCGGGTTATCAGCCCCAGCATTTT
CASSQPGYQPQHF
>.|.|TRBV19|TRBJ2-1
TGTGCCAGTAGTATCCGAGAGCCGAATGAGCAGTTCTTC
CASSIREPNEQFF
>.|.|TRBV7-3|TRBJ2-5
TGTGCCAGCAGCTACGGAGATCAAGAGACCCAGTACTTC
CASSYGDQETQYF
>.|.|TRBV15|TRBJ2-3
TGTGCCACCGGGCTCCCGAATACAGATACGCAGTATTTT
CATGLPNTDTQYF
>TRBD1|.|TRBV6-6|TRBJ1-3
TGTGCCAGCAGGGAGCGACAGGGGGGAGGTGGAAACACCATATATTTT
CASRERQGGGGNTIYF
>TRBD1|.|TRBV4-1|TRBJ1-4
TGCGCCAGCAGCCAAGCGGTGACAGGGGGAAATGAAAAACTGTTTTTT
CASSQAVTGGNEKLFF
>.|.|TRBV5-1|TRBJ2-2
TGCGCCAGCACCGCGATGAACACCGGGGAGCTGTTTTTT
CASTAMNTGELFF
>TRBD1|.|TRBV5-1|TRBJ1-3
TGCGCCAGCACGACAGGGGGAAGCTCTGGAAACACCATATATTTT
CASTTGGSSGNTIYF
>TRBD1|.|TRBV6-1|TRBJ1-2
TGTGCCAGCAGTCCTAGGACAGGGGGAGGCACCTTC
CASSPRTGGGTF
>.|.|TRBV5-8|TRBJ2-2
TGTGCCAGCAGCCATTGGGCACTGCCGAATGCAGCCGGGGAGCTGTTTTTT
CASSHWALPNAAGELFF
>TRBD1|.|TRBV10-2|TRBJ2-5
TGCGCCAGCAGTTCCGGGACAGGGGGCGCTTCAAGGAAGACCCAGTACTTC
CASSSGTGGASRKTQYF
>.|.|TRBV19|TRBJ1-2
TGTGCCAGTAGTATAGGCCTGTGGGGCCGCTATGGCTACACCTTC
CASSIGLWGRYGYTF
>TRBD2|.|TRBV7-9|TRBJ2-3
TGTGCCAGCAGCTTTTACGGGGGGGCGCCAGATACGCAGTATTTT
CASSFYGGAPDTQYF
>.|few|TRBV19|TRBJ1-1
TGTGCCAGTAGTATTAAAATCCGGGACACTGAAGCTTTCTTT
CASSIKIRDTEAFF
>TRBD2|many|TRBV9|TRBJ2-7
TGTGCCAGCAGCGTAGGGACTAGTCTTTCCGAGCAGTACTTC
CASSVGTSLSEQYF
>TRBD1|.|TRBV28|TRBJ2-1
TGTGCCAGCAGCCAAGACTCCAGTCCGGACAGGGGGAATTTGCATGAGCAGTTCTTC
CASSQDSSPDRGNLHEQFF
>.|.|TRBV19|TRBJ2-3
TGTGCCAGTAGTATAGATGGAACTAGCAGGGCAGATACGCAGTATTTT
CASSIDGTSRADTQYF
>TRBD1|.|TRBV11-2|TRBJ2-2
TGTGCCAGCAGCTTAGGTCAGGGGGCATACGGGGAGCTGTTTTTT
CASSLGQGAYGELFF
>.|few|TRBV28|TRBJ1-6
TGTGCCAGCAGCCTCCGGGATAGGGATTCACCCCTCCACTTT
CASSLRDRDSPLHF
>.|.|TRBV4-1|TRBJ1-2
TGCGCCAGCAGCCAAAGGGGTGGTGACCGACTTATCTATGGCTACACCTTC
CASSQRGGDRLIYGYTF
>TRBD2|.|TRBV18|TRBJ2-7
TGTGCCAGCTCACCACGGGCTAGCGGGGGTCCCTACGAGCAGTACTTC
CASSPRASGGPYEQYF
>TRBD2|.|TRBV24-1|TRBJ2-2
TGTGCCACCGGGACTAGCGTCTCCGGGGAGCTGTTTTTT
CATGTSVSGELFF
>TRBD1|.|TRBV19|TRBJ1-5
TGTGCCAGTAGCCTAGCCGTCTCCGGGACAGGGGATCAGCCCCAGCATTTT
CASSLAVSGTGDQPQHF
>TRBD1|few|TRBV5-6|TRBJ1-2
TGTGCCAGCAGCTTGAACCGGGACAGGGGGCGCAGGGGCTATGGCTACACCTTC
CASSLNRDRGRRGYGYTF
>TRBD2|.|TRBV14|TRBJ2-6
TGTGCCAGCAGCCATGAAACAGCGGGAGCAGCGTCTGGGGCCAACGTCCTGACTTTC
CASSHETAGAASGANVLTF
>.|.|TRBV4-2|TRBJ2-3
TGTGCCAGCAGCCAAGAAGTATCCGGGAGAGGGCGGACAGATACGCAGTATTTT
CASSQEVSGRGRTDTQYF
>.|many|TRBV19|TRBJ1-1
TGTGCCAGTAAGGGCGGGATACCAGGCTCTGAAGCTTTCTTT
CASKGGIPGSEAFF
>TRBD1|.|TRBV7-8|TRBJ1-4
TGTGCCAGCAGCTTATCCGGACAGGGCGGAGAAAAACTGTTTTTT
CASSLSGQGGEKLFF
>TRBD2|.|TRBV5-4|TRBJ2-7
TGTGCCAGCAGCTCGCAGCGGGAACGCTCCGAGCAGTACTTC
CASSSQRERSEQYF
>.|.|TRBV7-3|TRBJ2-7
TGTGCCAGCAGCCTCGGGGAAGCAGGTGACGAGCAGTACTTC
CASSLGEAGDEQYF
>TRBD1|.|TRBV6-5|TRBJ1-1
TGTGCCAGCAGTCCACAGGGGTCCCCCACTGAAGCTTTCTTT
CASSPQGSPTEAFF
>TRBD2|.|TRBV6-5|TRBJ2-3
TGTGCCAGCAGTCTTGGACTAGGTCGCACAGATACGCAGTATTTT
CASSLGLGRTDTQYF
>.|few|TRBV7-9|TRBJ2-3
TGTGCCAGCAGCTCGGCGGTGGCAGATACGCAGTATTTT
CASSSAVADTQYF
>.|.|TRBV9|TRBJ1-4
TGTGCCAGCAGCGTAGGTATGGGGCAGGAAAAACTGTTTTTT
CASSVGMGQEKLFF
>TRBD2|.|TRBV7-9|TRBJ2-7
TGTGCCAGCAGCTTAGCGGGACTAGCGGTATACGAGCAGTACTTC
CASSLAGLAVYEQYF
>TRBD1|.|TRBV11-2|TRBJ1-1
TGTGCCAGCAGCTTCGCCAGGGGGGCGGACACTGAAGCTTTCTTT
CASSFARGADTEAFF
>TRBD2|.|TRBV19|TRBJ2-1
TGTGCCAGTAGTATAACACCGGGACTAGCGTTTGAGCAGTTCTTC
CASSITPGLAFEQFF
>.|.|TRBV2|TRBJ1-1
TGTGCCAGCAGGCCCAGGGTCATGAACACTGAAGCTTTCTTT
CASRPRVMNTEAFF
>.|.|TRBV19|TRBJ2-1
TGTGCCACCTCCTCGGTAAACAATGAGCAGTTCTTC
CATSSVNNEQFF
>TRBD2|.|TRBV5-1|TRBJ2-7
TGCGCCAGCAGCTTGGTCCTAGCGGGAGCTGAGCAGTACTTC
CASSLVLAGAEQYF
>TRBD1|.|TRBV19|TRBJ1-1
TGTGCCAGTAGTTTTCAGGGGGACACTGAAGCTTTCTTT
CASSFQGDTEAFF
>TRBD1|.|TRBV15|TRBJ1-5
TGTGCCACCAGCAGAGGGACAGGGCCTCTATTGTCGGTTTTTCAGCCCCAGCATTTT
CATSRGTGPLLSVFQPQHF
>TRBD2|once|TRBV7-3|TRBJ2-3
TGTGCCAGCAGCGTATCCCGAGCGGGGACAGATACGCAGTATTTT
CASSVSRAGTDTQYF
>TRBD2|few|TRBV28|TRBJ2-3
TGTGCCAGCAGTCCTAGCGGTACTAGCACAGATACGCAGTATTTT
CASSPSGTSTDTQYF
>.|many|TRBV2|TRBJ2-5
TGTGCCAGCATCCTGATGCCAGGGTCAGAGACCCAGTACTTC
CASILMPGSETQYF
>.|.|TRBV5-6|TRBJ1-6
TGTGCCAGCAGCTTGGTAGGACAGCCCCTAGGTCTTAATTCACCCCTCCACTTT
CASSLVGQPLGLNSPLHF
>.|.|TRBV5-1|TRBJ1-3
TGCGCCAGCAGCTTGAACCCGGGATCCGGAAACACCATATATTTT
CASSLNPGSGNTIYF